A selection of T cell receptor beta chains follows, all from one sample in a study of cytomegalovirus exposure and HLA in healthy donors. The method was immunoSEQ multiplex PCR; TCRdb's version includes in-frame clones alone and lacks a portion of them. The sample lists about 140,000 clones; around 85% were seen once. Sequenced sample: PBMCs. The receptors derive from a man younger than 35 in good health and CMV-seronegative. The CDR3 runs from the conserved cysteine through the conserved F or W. A D gene is named only where the DNA matches it firmly. Rows give clone size only sometimes, using once, few, many, or a class for an expanded clone.

j_gene: TRBJ2-7; d_gene: NA; abundance: once; v_gene: TRBV7-6; CDR3aa: CASSLQPGEGPYEQYF; CDR3nt: TGTGCCAGCAGCTTACAGCCGGGGGAAGGGCCCTACGAGCAGTACTTC
j_gene: TRBJ1-2; d_gene: NA; abundance: NA; v_gene: TRBV19; CDR3aa: CASSPPPGYYGYTF; CDR3nt: TGTGCCAGTAGCCCTCCTCCAGGGTACTATGGCTACACCTTC
j_gene: TRBJ2-5; d_gene: NA; abundance: NA; v_gene: TRBV6-5; CDR3aa: CASYPPSQETQYF; CDR3nt: TGTGCCAGCTACCCTCCCAGCCAAGAGACCCAGTACTTC
j_gene: TRBJ2-7; d_gene: NA; abundance: once; v_gene: TRBV6-5; CDR3aa: CASSYASGVYEQYF; CDR3nt: TGTGCCAGCAGTTACGCCAGCGGCGTCTACGAGCAGTACTTC
j_gene: TRBJ1-5; d_gene: NA; abundance: NA; v_gene: TRBV19; CDR3aa: CASSIDREGNQPQHF; CDR3nt: TGTGCCAGTAGTATAGATAGGGAGGGGAATCAGCCCCAGCATTTT
j_gene: TRBJ2-7; d_gene: NA; abundance: NA; v_gene: TRBV13; CDR3aa: CASRVGGTMGEQYF; CDR3nt: TGTGCCAGCAGAGTTGGGGGCACAATGGGCGAGCAGTACTTC
j_gene: TRBJ2-6; d_gene: TRBD1; abundance: NA; v_gene: TRBV5-1; CDR3aa: CASSRDRGTGANVLTF; CDR3nt: TGCGCCAGCAGTCGGGACAGGGGAACTGGGGCCAACGTCCTGACTTTC
j_gene: TRBJ2-7; d_gene: TRBD2; abundance: NA; v_gene: TRBV5-6; CDR3aa: CASSLSFFAGGQEQYF; CDR3nt: TGTGCCAGCAGCTTGAGTTTCTTTGCGGGGGGCCAGGAGCAGTACTTC
j_gene: TRBJ2-7; d_gene: NA; abundance: few; v_gene: TRBV13; CDR3aa: CASSLGRGGAYEQYF; CDR3nt: TGTGCCAGCAGCTTAGGCCGTGGGGGGGCTTACGAGCAGTACTTC
j_gene: TRBJ1-6; d_gene: TRBD1; abundance: NA; v_gene: TRBV19; CDR3aa: CASSAYRDRNSPLHF; CDR3nt: TGTGCCAGTAGTGCGTACCGGGACAGAAATTCACCCCTCCACTTT
j_gene: TRBJ1-5; d_gene: NA; abundance: NA; v_gene: TRBV2; CDR3aa: CASTPSPRGQPQHF; CDR3nt: TGTGCCAGCACTCCCTCCCCGCGTGGTCAGCCCCAGCATTTT
j_gene: TRBJ2-6; d_gene: NA; abundance: NA; v_gene: TRBV19; CDR3aa: CASSIGGAPGANVLTF; CDR3nt: TGTGCCAGTAGTATCGGAGGGGCCCCTGGGGCCAACGTCCTGACTTTC
j_gene: TRBJ1-4; d_gene: NA; abundance: NA; v_gene: TRBV6-1; CDR3aa: CASSSNLGGAEKLFF; CDR3nt: TGTGCCAGCAGCTCCAACCTGGGGGGTGCTGAAAAACTGTTTTTT
j_gene: TRBJ2-7; d_gene: NA; abundance: NA; v_gene: TRBV9; CDR3aa: CASSVGADSLYEQYF; CDR3nt: TGTGCCAGCAGCGTAGGAGCCGATAGCCTCTACGAGCAGTACTTC
j_gene: TRBJ2-7; d_gene: NA; abundance: NA; v_gene: TRBV5-1; CDR3aa: CASSLSSGSGAYEQYF; CDR3nt: TGCGCCAGCAGCCTCTCTTCGGGGTCGGGGGCCTACGAGCAGTACTTC
j_gene: TRBJ2-3; d_gene: NA; abundance: NA; v_gene: TRBV13; CDR3aa: CASSFPGVGGPPRGDTQYF; CDR3nt: TGTGCCAGCAGCTTCCCGGGTGTCGGGGGGCCCCCTCGTGGGGATACGCAGTATTTT
j_gene: TRBJ2-5; d_gene: NA; abundance: NA; v_gene: TRBV5-4; CDR3aa: CASRFFTGMAQYF; CDR3nt: TGTGCCAGCAGATTCTTCACAGGGATGGCCCAGTACTTC
j_gene: TRBJ1-2; d_gene: NA; abundance: NA; v_gene: TRBV6-1; CDR3aa: CASSGHFRGYTF; CDR3nt: TGTGCCAGCAGTGGACATTTTCGTGGCTACACCTTC
j_gene: TRBJ2-7; d_gene: NA; abundance: NA; v_gene: TRBV6-1; CDR3aa: CASRVLGQKLEQYF; CDR3nt: TGTGCCAGCAGGGTACTTGGGCAGAAGCTCGAGCAGTACTTC
j_gene: TRBJ2-7; d_gene: NA; abundance: NA; v_gene: TRBV11-2; CDR3aa: CASSASASSSYEQYF; CDR3nt: TGTGCCAGCAGCGCGAGCGCTAGCAGCTCCTACGAGCAGTACTTC
j_gene: TRBJ1-2; d_gene: NA; abundance: NA; v_gene: TRBV11-2; CDR3aa: CASSLGQNYGYTF; CDR3nt: TGTGCCAGCAGCTTGGGGCAGAACTATGGCTACACCTTC
j_gene: TRBJ2-2; d_gene: NA; abundance: NA; v_gene: TRBV5-1; CDR3aa: CASSLGSTGELFF; CDR3nt: TGCGCCAGCAGCTTGGGGAGCACCGGGGAGCTGTTTTTT
j_gene: TRBJ1-5; d_gene: TRBD1; abundance: NA; v_gene: TRBV28; CDR3aa: CASTRGQGSQPQHF; CDR3nt: TGTGCCAGCACCAGGGGGCAGGGGAGTCAGCCCCAGCATTTT
j_gene: TRBJ2-3; d_gene: NA; abundance: NA; v_gene: TRBV6-4; CDR3aa: CASSEEGADTQYF; CDR3nt: TGTGCCAGCAGTGAGGAGGGTGCAGATACGCAGTATTTT
j_gene: TRBJ1-2; d_gene: TRBD1; abundance: few; v_gene: TRBV6-6; CDR3aa: CASTGDSPYGYTF; CDR3nt: TGTGCCAGCACCGGGGACAGCCCCTATGGCTACACCTTC
j_gene: TRBJ1-2; d_gene: NA; abundance: few; v_gene: TRBV5-6; CDR3aa: CASRIGERGYGYTF; CDR3nt: TGTGCCAGCAGGATCGGGGAGCGGGGTTATGGCTACACCTTC
j_gene: TRBJ2-7; d_gene: TRBD2; abundance: NA; v_gene: TRBV6-6; CDR3aa: CASSLLAGESYEQYF; CDR3nt: TGTGCCAGCAGCCTACTAGCGGGAGAGTCTTACGAGCAGTACTTC
j_gene: TRBJ2-3; d_gene: TRBD1; abundance: NA; v_gene: TRBV5-1; CDR3aa: CASSSDRGDTDTQYF; CDR3nt: TGCGCCAGCAGCTCCGACAGGGGCGACACAGATACGCAGTATTTT